This T cell receptor (beta chain) originates from a study of regulatory T cells. All CD3G-deficient patients showed autoimmunity, more severe in two. The PCR used 52 TRBV and 13 TRBJ primers. Clones were sequenced by immunoSEQ multiplex PCR, and TCRdb holds only the in-frame ones, with some missing. The sample carries over 20,000 clones, over 85% recorded once. Study-wide points: Patient CD8+ T cells trended nonsignificantly toward lower Shannon entropy than control CD8+ cells. Patient repertoires had restricted TRB V-J pairs and skewed V and J usage, most in Tregs.

The V gene's germline CDR1 is SEHNR and CDR2 FQNEAQ (reference sequence). Trimming at V came to 5 bases and at J to 4 bases, leaving 2 bases not matched to a gene. The CDR3 extends over 13 amino acids. About this clone itself: As yet, its antigen is unknown.

Sequenced sample: CD8+ T cells sorted from blood. The chain uses TRBV7-9 and TRBJ1-1, with TRBD1 matching over 9 bases. The origin of this receptor is a child between 2 and 9 years old with CD3G deficiency. CDR3 loop: CASSLTGGTEAFF. The CDR3 DNA reads as TGTGCCAGCAGCCTGACAGGGGGCACTGAAGCTTTCTTT. Variable domain in full (rest from reference TRBV7-9 and TRBJ1-1): DTGVSQNPRHKITKRGQNVTFRCDPISEHNRLYWYRQTLGQGPEFLTYFQNEAQLEKSRLLSDRFSAERPKGSFSTLEIQRTEQGDSAMYLCASSLTGGTEAFFGQGTRLTVV.